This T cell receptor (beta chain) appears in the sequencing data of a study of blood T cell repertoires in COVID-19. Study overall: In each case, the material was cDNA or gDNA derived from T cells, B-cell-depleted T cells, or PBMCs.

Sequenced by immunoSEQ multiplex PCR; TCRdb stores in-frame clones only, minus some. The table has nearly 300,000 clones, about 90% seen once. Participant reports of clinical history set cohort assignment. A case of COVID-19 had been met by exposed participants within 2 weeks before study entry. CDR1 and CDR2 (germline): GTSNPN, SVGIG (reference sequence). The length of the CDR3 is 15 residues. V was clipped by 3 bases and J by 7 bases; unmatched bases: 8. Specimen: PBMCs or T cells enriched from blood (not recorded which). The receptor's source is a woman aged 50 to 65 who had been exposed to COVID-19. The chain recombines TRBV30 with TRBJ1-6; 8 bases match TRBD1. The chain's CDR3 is CAWSPMQGANSPLHF. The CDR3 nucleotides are TGTGCCTGGAGCCCCATGCAGGGGGCAAATTCACCCCTCCACTTT. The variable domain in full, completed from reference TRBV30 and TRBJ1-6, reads SQTIHQWPATLVQPVGSPLSLECTVEGTSNPNLYWYRQAAGRGLQLLFYSVGIGQISSEVPQNLSASRPQDRQFILSSKKLLLSDSGFYLCAWSPMQGANSPLHFGNGTRLTVT.